The entry below gives a single T cell receptor (beta chain) sequence along with its context. This receptor's antigen is unknown. One base away there is no much larger clone; base qualities are not given. The data stem from a study of response to subunit inactivated influenza vaccine listed by TCRdb under 2018. About the study as a whole: Deep quantitative profiling of the T cell receptor repertoire was used in the study to follow responses to a trivalent subunit inactivated influenza vaccine. Points the paper makes about the study in general: It was suggested by the authors that each seasonal influenza vaccination may recruit only a limited number of new T cells.

The library came from RT-PCR. TCRdb records Illumina HiSeq 2500 as the sequencer. TCRdb reprocessing: public reads trimmed at Q25 with fastp, clones called with MiXCR, in-frame beta chains kept. Each entry is one CDR3 protein sequence, shown with its most common DNA and genes. The sample table holds over 400,000 distinct CDR3 sequences, of which 10% to 15% were seen once. Clones ranked in the top ten supply roughly 14% of the sample. The time point label corresponds to: 45 days after influenza vaccine administration. The CDR3 has 18 amino acids, counting the end cysteine and phenylalanine. The CDR3 DNA has 54 bases and is translated from base 1. V ends up 2 bases short and J 4 bases short, with an unmatched junction base count of 14. Reading the germline V gene gives CDR1 MNHEY and CDR2 SVGAGI.

The source of this sequence is a man aged 50 or older who received an inactivated influenza vaccine. Donor details come from another sample of the same person, matched by shared clones. The sample here was PBMCs from blood, taken more than 35 days after vaccination. The chain links TRBV6-5 with TRBJ2-1, with 7 middle bases fitting TRBD1. The DNA sequence is as follows: TGTGCCAGCAGTTACCTTTCGGACAGGACAAGAAGGTACAATGAGCAGTTCTTC. Its protein product is CASSYLSDRTRRYNEQFF.